This T cell receptor (beta chain) was recorded in a study of PD-1 blockade in classical Hodgkin lymphoma. A word on this clone: This sample also contains other DNA sequences that code for the same CDR3.

Each patient's relapse followed autologous stem cell transplantation, and brentuximab vedotin exposure varied. The data were produced by immunoSEQ multiplex PCR, yet TCRdb's version contains in-frame clones alone and is incomplete. Here the sample spans some 150,000 clones, about four fifths being singletons. The CDR3 runs 16 residues. Germline V gene sequence: CDR1 MDHEN, CDR2 SYDVKM. The V end was cut by 6 bases, the J end by 3 bases, with 18 bases between. This receptor was identified in a human donor with classical Hodgkin lymphoma. The input for sequencing was peripheral blood mononuclear cells (PBMCs), taken before the second cycle of nivolumab. This chain connects TRBV28 to TRBJ1-5; D unclear. The CDR3 here is CASSPSGRALNQPQHF. The CDR3 coding sequence is TGTGCCAGCAGCCCCTCCGGTAGGGCCCTCAATCAGCCCCAGCATTTT. Filled out from reference TRBV28 and TRBJ1-5, the complete variable domain reads DVKVTQSSRYLVKRTGEKVFLECVQDMDHENMFWYRQDPGLGLRLIYFSYDVKMKEKGDIPEGYSVSREKKERFSLILESASTNQTSMYLCASSPSGRALNQPQHFGDGTRLSIL.